What follows are 21 T cell receptor beta chains derived from one specimen sequenced in a study of blood T cell repertoires in COVID-19. Profiled with immunoSEQ multiplex PCR; TCRdb holds only in-frame clones, not every one. The sample lists about 130,000 clones, roughly 91% occurring once. Material: peripheral blood. The receptor set was obtained from a man aged 55-75 years with COVID-19, enrolled during active disease.

V usage is TRBV5-1 and J usage is TRBJ2-2; TRBD1 matches at 8 bases. Germline V gene lookup returns CDR1 SGHRS and CDR2 YFSETQ. This CDR3 is built from 14 residues. V shed 4 bases, J shed 6 bases, and the junction held 5 bases outside the gene matches. The CDR3 coding sequence is TGCGCCAGCAGCACGGACAGGGAGGCCGGGGAGCTGTTTTTT. Translated: CASSTDREAGELFF.

The chain combines TRBV30 with TRBJ1-2, with unresolved D. The germline gives CDR1 GTSNPN, CDR2 SVGIG (reference sequence). The CDR3 is 12 residues long. The germline V and J ends were trimmed by 4 bases and 6 bases, with 12 bases remaining between them. The CDR3 is CAWTRSEDGYTF. CDR3 DNA: TGTGCCTGGACCCGCTCAGAGGATGGCTACACCTTC.

The V and J genes are TRBV6-6 and TRBJ1-4; unclear D gene. Germline V gene data show CDR1 as MNHNY and CDR2 as SVGAGI (reference sequence). This CDR3 region has 14 residues. Trimming stripped 2 bases from V and 0 bases from J, with 4 bases between. CDR3 protein: CASSYSTTNEKLFF. CDR3 DNA sequence: TGTGCCAGCAGTTACAGCACAACTAATGAAAAACTGTTTTTT.

V usage is TRBV3-1 (or the pseudogene TRBV3-2) and J usage is TRBJ2-3; 8 bases match TRBD1. This CDR3 comprises 15 residues. Germline CDR1 is LGHDT and CDR2 is YNNKEL (reference sequence). V was pared by 0 bases and J by 7 bases, with 6 bases of the junction left unmatched. The chain's CDR3 is CASSQEGTGRHTQYF. In nucleotides, the CDR3 is TGTGCCAGCAGCCAAGAGGGGACAGGACGGCATACGCAGTATTTT.

The chain carries TRBV14 and TRBJ1-1; TRBD1 aligns across 7 bases. The CDR3 runs to 15 residues. Germline CDR1 SGHDN, CDR2 FVKESK. V lost 2 bases, J lost 5 bases, and 8 bases stayed unmatched. The CDR3 region has the DNA TGTGCCAGCAGCCAATACAGGGGAGGCGTGACTGAAGCTTTCTTT. It yields the protein CASSQYRGGVTEAFF.

The chain uses TRBV6-5 and TRBJ1-3; no firm D call. Germline CDR1 and CDR2: MNHEY and SVGAGI. Trimming removed 6 bases at V and 0 bases at J, with 12 bases between. This CDR3 comprises 15 residues. The CDR3 bases are TGTGCCAGCAGCTCCACACAGAGCTCTGGAAACACCATATATTTT. Protein: CASSSTQSSGNTIYF.

V is TRBV6-5 and J is TRBJ2-1, with 8 bases fitting TRBD2. The V and J ends lost 10 bases and 8 bases, in that order; junction bases with no gene match: 7. The germline V gene encodes CDR1 MNHEY and CDR2 SVGAGI. The CDR3 is 12 residues long. CDR3 amino acids: CATKAGVHEQFF. The CDR3 nucleotides read TGTGCCACCAAAGCGGGGGTTCATGAGCAGTTCTTC.

This clone was counted between two and nine times. This chain's CDR3 is CASSYSLGLNTEAFF. The CDR3 region has the DNA TGTGCCAGCAGTTACTCGCTAGGCTTAAACACTGAAGCTTTCTTT. The V and J genes are TRBV6-5 and TRBJ1-1; D not resolved. This CDR3 contains 15 residues. The ends were cut back, 0 bases at V and 2 bases at J, with 10 bases in the middle. The germline V gene encodes CDR1 MNHEY and CDR2 SVGAGI.

The chain joins TRBV4-3 to TRBJ2-1; 11 bases match TRBD2. The CDR3 covers 18 residues. Trimming took 0 bases from V and 1 from J; bases not matched to a gene: 5. Germline lookup yields CDR1 LGHNA and CDR2 YSLEER. The CDR3 reads CASSQEVAGGPSYNEQFF. In DNA, the CDR3 is TGCGCCAGCAGCCAAGAAGTAGCGGGGGGGCCGTCCTACAATGAGCAGTTCTTC.

Here the CDR3 reads CASSPQGAWEQFF. CDR3 nucleotides: TGTGCCAGCAGCCCCCAAGGGGCGTGGGAGCAGTTCTTC. This chain connects TRBV9 to TRBJ2-1; tentative D call: TRBD1 (5 bases). V was cut by 4 bases and J by 10 bases, with 15 bases left in between. Germline V gene data show CDR1 as SGDLS and CDR2 as YYNGEE. The CDR3 extends over 13 amino acids.

V usage is TRBV19 and J usage is TRBJ1-1; weak D call: TRBD1 (6 bases). From germline, CDR1 is LNHDA and CDR2 SQIVND (reference sequence). The CDR3 has 15 amino acids. The ends were cut back, 6 bases at V and 3 bases at J, with 17 bases in the middle. CDR3 nucleotide sequence: TGTGCCAGTAGCCGAACAGGGATATGGTACACTGAAGCTTTCTTT. This gives the protein CASSRTGIWYTEAFF.

The chain combines TRBV5-4 with TRBJ2-3; D unclear. CDR1 and CDR2 (germline): SGHNT, YYREEE (reference sequence). The CDR3 length is 13 residues. Trimming left V 2 bases short and J 6 bases short, with 10 bases between. Here the CDR3 DNA reads TGTGCCAGCAGCTTCCCAAAAAGCGATACGCAGTATTTT. It yields the protein CASSFPKSDTQYF. Filled out from reference TRBV5-4 and TRBJ2-3, the complete variable domain reads ETGVTQSPTHLIKTRGQQVTLRCSSQSGHNTVSWYQQALGQGPQFIFQYYREEENGRGNFPPRFSGLQFPNYSSELNVNALELDDSALYLCASSFPKSDTQYFGPGTRLTVL.

This CDR3 reads CASSETGTGISPLHF. The CDR3, as DNA: TGTGCCAGCAGTGAAACAGGGACAGGGATATCACCCCTCCACTTT. The V and J genes are TRBV25-1 and TRBJ1-6, with 9 bases aligning to TRBD1. This CDR3 has 15 amino acids. Germline values: CDR1 MGHDK, CDR2 SYGVNS. V was clipped by 2 bases and J by 10 bases; unmatched bases: 6.

V is TRBV5-4 and J is TRBJ2-2; 7 bases are shared with TRBD2. The trim removed 5 bases at V and 2 bases at J, leaving 9 bases unmatched. The CDR3 has 16 residues. The germline V gene has CDR1 SGHNT and CDR2 YYREEE (reference sequence). The CDR3 DNA reads TGTGCCAGCAGAAGGGACCCGGGGGGTAACACCGGGGAGCTGTTTTTT. Protein: CASRRDPGGNTGELFF.

The rearrangement uses TRBV6-1 and TRBJ1-2; 7 positions agree with TRBD1. Unmatched junction bases numbered 3, after V lost 1 base and J lost 4 bases. Germline V gives CDR1 MNHNS, CDR2 SASEGT. The CDR3 extends over 14 amino acids. The CDR3 here is CASSEEGAVYGYTF. Written as DNA, the CDR3 is TGTGCCAGCAGTGAAGAGGGGGCAGTCTATGGCTACACCTTC.

The chain couples TRBV6-5 to TRBJ1-2; D gene uncertain. The germline V gene encodes CDR1 MNHEY and CDR2 SVGAGI. With 5 bases removed from V and 5 bases from J, the gap between germline ends came to 15 bases. CDR3 length: 14 residues. CDR3 sequence reads: CASSLSGSAYGYTF. In DNA, the CDR3 is TGTGCCAGCAGTCTTTCGGGGAGTGCGTATGGCTACACCTTC.

V gene TRBV29-1 combines with J gene TRBJ1-3; 9 bases line up with TRBD1. Germline V gene lookup returns CDR1 SQVTM and CDR2 ANQGSEA. The CDR3 is 14 residues long. J lost 3 bases, V lost 6 bases, and 6 bases had no gene match. In DNA, the CDR3 is TGCAGCGTATCACAGGGGGCGATTGGAAACACCATATATTTT. This translates into CSVSQGAIGNTIYF.

The gene calls are TRBV3-1 (or the pseudogene TRBV3-2) and TRBJ1-2; D is unresolved. V lost 5 bases and J lost 2, with 15 bases in between. The CDR3 sequence is 15 residues long. From germline, CDR1 is LGHDT and CDR2 YNNKEL (reference sequence). The chain's CDR3 is CASSDVSGPNYGYTF. CDR3 nucleotides: TGTGCCAGCAGCGACGTAAGCGGCCCCAACTATGGCTACACCTTC.

The chain employs TRBV20-1 and TRBJ1-2, with TRBD1 as a possible D gene (6 bases). The CDR3 length is 11 residues. The germline gives CDR1 DFQATT, CDR2 SNEGSKA (reference sequence). Trimming took off 5 bases at V and 10 bases at J, with 14 bases between the two ends. The CDR3 nucleotides are TGCAGTGCTGATCAGGGGATCGTCTACACCTTC. Its protein product is CSADQGIVYTF.

The rearrangement uses TRBV7-2 and TRBJ1-6, with TRBD1 matching over 9 bases. V dropped 4 bases and J dropped 5; count of bases not matched to a gene: 3. CDR1 is SGHTA, CDR2 FQGNSA, per germline. This CDR3 comprises 15 residues. The CDR3 sequence: CASSSRQGDNSPLHF. The CDR3 DNA sequence: TGTGCCAGCAGCTCCCGACAGGGGGATAATTCACCCCTCCACTTT. The full variable domain, completed using reference TRBV7-2 and TRBJ1-6, is GAGVSQSPSNKVTEKGKDVELRCDPISGHTALYWYRQSLGQGLEFLIYFQGNSAPDKSGLPSDRFSAERTGGSVSTLTIQRTQQEDSAVYLCASSSRQGDNSPLHFGNGTRLTVT.

This chain's CDR3 is CASSLRAGGTGVVYEQYF. DNA of the CDR3: TGTGCCAGCAGCTTACGGGCTGGAGGAACAGGGGTGGTCTACGAGCAGTACTTC. The gene calls are TRBV7-6 and TRBJ2-7; 7 bases fit TRBD1. Germline V gives CDR1 SGHVS, CDR2 FNYEAQ. V shed 2 bases and J 3 bases; nucleotides not matched to a gene: 16. The CDR3 is 18 amino acids.